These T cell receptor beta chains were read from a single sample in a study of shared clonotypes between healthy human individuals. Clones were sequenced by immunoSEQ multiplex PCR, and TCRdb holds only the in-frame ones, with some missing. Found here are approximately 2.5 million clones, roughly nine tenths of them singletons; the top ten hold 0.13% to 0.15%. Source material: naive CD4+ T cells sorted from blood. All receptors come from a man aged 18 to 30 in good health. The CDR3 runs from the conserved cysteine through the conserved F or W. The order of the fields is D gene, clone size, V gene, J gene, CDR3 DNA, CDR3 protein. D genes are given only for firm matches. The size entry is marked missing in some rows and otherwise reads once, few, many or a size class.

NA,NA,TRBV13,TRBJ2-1,TGTGCCAGCAGCCACCGGGGACTCTCATACAATGAGCAGTTCTTC,CASSHRGLSYNEQFF
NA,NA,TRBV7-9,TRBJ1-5,TGTGCCAGCAGCTCTAGTAATACCATATCCGGACAGCCCCAGCATTTT,CASSSSNTISGQPQHF
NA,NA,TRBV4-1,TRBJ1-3,TGCGCCAGCAGCCAAGATTCCGGGTGGAACTCTGGAAACACCATATATTTT,CASSQDSGWNSGNTIYF
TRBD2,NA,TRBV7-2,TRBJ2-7,TGTGCCAGCAGCCGACCAGGGACTAGCGGGGGGGCTGAGCAGTACTTC,CASSRPGTSGGAEQYF
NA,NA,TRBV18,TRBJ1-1,TGTGCCAGCTCACCATTATTATCGTCTGAAGCTTTCTTT,CASSPLLSSEAFF
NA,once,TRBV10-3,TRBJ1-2,TGTGCCATCAGTCAGAACGGGGGGACTAACTATGGCTACACCTTC,CAISQNGGTNYGYTF
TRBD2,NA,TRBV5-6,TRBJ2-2,TGTGCCAGCAGCCCGCAGACGGGGGGGCGCACCGGGGAGCTGTTTTTT,CASSPQTGGRTGELFF
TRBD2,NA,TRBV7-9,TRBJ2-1,TGTGCCAGCAGCTTTTCGGGCGGGAGAGGGTACAATGAGCAGTTCTTC,CASSFSGGRGYNEQFF
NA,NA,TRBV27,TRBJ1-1,TGTGCCAGCTGGCCGACAACTAACACTGAAGCTTTCTTT,CASWPTTNTEAFF
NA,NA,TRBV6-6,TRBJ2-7,TGTGCCAGCAGCCCCGGCGAAAACTCCTACGAGCAGTACTTC,CASSPGENSYEQYF
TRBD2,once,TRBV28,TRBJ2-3,TGTGCCAGCAGTGAACTAGCGGGGGGGCAACATACGCAGTATTTT,CASSELAGGQHTQYF
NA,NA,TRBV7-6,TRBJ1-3,TGTGCCAGCAGCACGTGGACAGATGGAAACACCATATATTTT,CASSTWTDGNTIYF
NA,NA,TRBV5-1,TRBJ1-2,TGCGCCAGCAGCCACGGGCTACCAGCTAACTATGGCTACACCTTC,CASSHGLPANYGYTF
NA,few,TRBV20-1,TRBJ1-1,TGCAGTGCTAGGCTGAACACTGAAGCTTTCTTT,CSARLNTEAFF
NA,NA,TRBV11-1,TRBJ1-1,TGTGCCAGCAGCCGGGGGTTGAACACTGAAGCTTTCTTT,CASSRGLNTEAFF
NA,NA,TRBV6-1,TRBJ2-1,TGTGCCAGCAGTGAAGTGGGGGCGGGAGTGGGGTACAATGAGCAGTTCTTC,CASSEVGAGVGYNEQFF
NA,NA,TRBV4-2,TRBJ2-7,TGTGCCAGCAGCCAAGATTCCCAGACCCGCTACGAGCAGTACTTC,CASSQDSQTRYEQYF
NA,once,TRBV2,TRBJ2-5,TGTGCCAGCAGTGAAATTTGGGTAGAATCGGGGACCCAGTACTTC,CASSEIWVESGTQYF
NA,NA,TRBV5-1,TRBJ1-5,TGCGCCAGCAGCTTGGACGGAAATAGCAATCAGCCCCAGCATTTT,CASSLDGNSNQPQHF
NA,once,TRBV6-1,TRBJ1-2,TGTGCCAGCAACCTCGGGGTCAACTATGGCTACACCTTC,CASNLGVNYGYTF
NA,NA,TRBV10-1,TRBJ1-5,TGCGCCAGCAGTGAATGGTCCGCGGGACGCAATCAGCCCCAGCATTTT,CASSEWSAGRNQPQHF
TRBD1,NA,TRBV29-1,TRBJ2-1,TGCAGCGCAGGGGGCGCCTACAATGAGCAGTTCTTC,CSAGGAYNEQFF
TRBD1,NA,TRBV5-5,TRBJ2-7,TGTGCCAGCAGCTTGGGCCTGGGACAGGGCCCCTACGAGCAGTACTTC,CASSLGLGQGPYEQYF